These T cell receptor beta chains were read from a single sample in a study of a mutant IDH1 vaccine in newly diagnosed glioma. These receptors have no known antigen. The method was immunoSEQ multiplex PCR; TCRdb's version includes in-frame clones alone and lacks a portion of them. Found here are roughly 39,000 clones, 70% to 90% of them singletons; the top ten hold over 1.5%. The sample consisted of PBMCs, taken from a glioma patient whose treatment included an IDH1 peptide vaccine. All receptors come from a man aged 40-55 years with glioma. Each CDR3 is given with its conserved first and last residue. D genes are given only for firm matches. Clone size appears in some rows only: once, few, many, or a class for an expanded clone.

v_call: TRBV10-3
j_call: TRBJ2-7
d_call: TRBD2
clone_size: NA
cdr3_aa: CAVKTGRAYEQYF
cdr3_nt: TGTGCCGTCAAAACTGGGAGGGCCTACGAGCAGTACTTC

v_call: TRBV15
j_call: TRBJ2-3
d_call: TRBD2
clone_size: NA
cdr3_aa: CATSRGLAGEVDTQYF
cdr3_nt: TGTGCCACCAGCAGGGGTCTAGCGGGAGAGGTAGATACGCAGTATTTT

v_call: TRBV13
j_call: TRBJ1-2
d_call: NA
clone_size: NA
cdr3_aa: CASSPRQAPGYTF
cdr3_nt: TGTGCCAGCAGCCCTCGACAGGCCCCTGGGTACACCTTC

v_call: TRBV15
j_call: TRBJ1-5
d_call: NA
clone_size: NA
cdr3_aa: CATSRGVELWPQHF
cdr3_nt: TGTGCCACCAGCAGAGGGGTTGAATTGTGGCCCCAGCATTTT

v_call: TRBV7-2
j_call: TRBJ1-5
d_call: NA
clone_size: NA
cdr3_aa: CASSLFLGNQPQHF
cdr3_nt: TGTGCCAGCAGCTTATTCCTGGGGAATCAGCCCCAGCATTTT

v_call: TRBV18
j_call: TRBJ1-2
d_call: NA
clone_size: NA
cdr3_aa: CASSQLEPPGNYGYTF
cdr3_nt: TGTGCCAGCTCCCAACTTGAACCCCCCGGGAACTATGGCTACACCTTC

v_call: TRBV14
j_call: TRBJ2-2
d_call: NA
clone_size: NA
cdr3_aa: CASSQWAGDTGELFF
cdr3_nt: TGTGCCAGCAGCCAATGGGCAGGGGACACCGGGGAGCTGTTTTTT

v_call: TRBV5-1
j_call: TRBJ2-5
d_call: NA
clone_size: medium-sized
cdr3_aa: CASSPQTTGETQYF
cdr3_nt: TGCGCCAGCAGCCCTCAGACTACGGGAGAGACCCAGTACTTC

v_call: TRBV5-1
j_call: TRBJ1-5
d_call: NA
clone_size: NA
cdr3_aa: CASSLGEGNQPQHF
cdr3_nt: TGCGCCAGCAGCTTGGGTGAGGGCAATCAGCCCCAGCATTTT

v_call: TRBV7-9
j_call: TRBJ1-5
d_call: TRBD1
clone_size: NA
cdr3_aa: CASSNQGASNQPQHF
cdr3_nt: TGTGCCAGCAGCAATCAGGGGGCGAGCAATCAGCCCCAGCATTTT

v_call: TRBV19
j_call: TRBJ2-2
d_call: TRBD2
clone_size: NA
cdr3_aa: CASRGLAANTGELFF
cdr3_nt: TGTGCCAGTAGGGGACTAGCGGCGAACACCGGGGAGCTGTTTTTT

v_call: TRBV7-9
j_call: TRBJ1-2
d_call: NA
clone_size: few
cdr3_aa: CASSQTTGLASGYTF
cdr3_nt: TGTGCCAGCAGCCAAACAACAGGGTTGGCGTCTGGCTACACCTTC

v_call: TRBV5-5
j_call: TRBJ2-7
d_call: TRBD1
clone_size: NA
cdr3_aa: CASSLVGQGKQYF
cdr3_nt: TGTGCCAGCAGCTTGGTGGGACAGGGGAAGCAGTACTTC

v_call: TRBV28
j_call: TRBJ1-4
d_call: TRBD1
clone_size: NA
cdr3_aa: CASSFRRTGGFGKLFF
cdr3_nt: TGTGCCAGCAGTTTTAGAAGGACAGGGGGTTTTGGGAAACTGTTTTTT

v_call: TRBV4-1
j_call: TRBJ1-1
d_call: NA
clone_size: NA
cdr3_aa: CASSQDQDGSEAFF
cdr3_nt: TGCGCCAGCAGCCAAGATCAGGACGGGTCTGAAGCTTTCTTT

v_call: TRBV29-1
j_call: TRBJ1-1
d_call: NA
clone_size: NA
cdr3_aa: CSVEITEYTEAFF
cdr3_nt: TGCAGCGTTGAAATTACGGAGTACACTGAAGCTTTCTTT

v_call: TRBV11-2
j_call: TRBJ2-7
d_call: TRBD1
clone_size: NA
cdr3_aa: CASSLATGQGTYEQYF
cdr3_nt: TGTGCCAGCAGCTTAGCTACGGGACAGGGAACCTACGAGCAGTACTTC

v_call: TRBV18
j_call: TRBJ2-5
d_call: NA
clone_size: NA
cdr3_aa: CASSLRGLAREETQYF
cdr3_nt: TGTGCCAGCTCTCTGAGGGGGCTAGCGAGAGAGGAGACCCAGTACTTC

v_call: TRBV4-1
j_call: TRBJ2-4
d_call: TRBD1
clone_size: NA
cdr3_aa: CASSQDLGTGENIQYF
cdr3_nt: TGCGCCAGCAGCCAAGATCTTGGGACAGGGGAAAACATTCAGTACTTC

v_call: TRBV5-1
j_call: TRBJ1-4
d_call: NA
clone_size: NA
cdr3_aa: CASSSGSQGEKLFF
cdr3_nt: TGCGCCAGCAGCTCCGGCTCCCAGGGAGAAAAACTGTTTTTT

v_call: TRBV7-8
j_call: TRBJ1-2
d_call: NA
clone_size: NA
cdr3_aa: CASSLGLDFYGYTF
cdr3_nt: TGTGCCAGCAGCTTAGGTTTGGACTTCTATGGCTACACCTTC

v_call: TRBV7-2
j_call: TRBJ1-5
d_call: NA
clone_size: NA
cdr3_aa: CASSLARGGNQPQHF
cdr3_nt: TGTGCCAGCAGCTTAGCGAGGGGGGGCAATCAGCCCCAGCATTTT

v_call: TRBV7-2
j_call: TRBJ2-1
d_call: TRBD2
clone_size: NA
cdr3_aa: CASRSSGSSYNEQFF
cdr3_nt: TGTGCCAGCAGGTCTAGCGGCAGCTCCTACAATGAGCAGTTCTTC

v_call: TRBV19
j_call: TRBJ1-1
d_call: TRBD1
clone_size: NA
cdr3_aa: CASSVTGTGNTEAFF
cdr3_nt: TGTGCCAGTAGTGTAACCGGGACAGGGAACACTGAAGCTTTCTTT

v_call: TRBV6-5
j_call: TRBJ2-5
d_call: TRBD2
clone_size: NA
cdr3_aa: CASSTSGRVETQYF
cdr3_nt: TGTGCCAGCAGTACTTCAGGGAGGGTGGAGACCCAGTACTTC

v_call: TRBV6-5
j_call: TRBJ1-5
d_call: TRBD1
clone_size: NA
cdr3_aa: CASSTQGAAQPQHF
cdr3_nt: TGTGCCAGCAGTACACAGGGGGCCGCTCAGCCCCAGCATTTT

v_call: TRBV5-1
j_call: TRBJ1-2
d_call: NA
clone_size: NA
cdr3_aa: CASSLEVSYGYTF
cdr3_nt: TGCGCCAGCAGCTTGGAAGTGAGCTATGGCTACACCTTC

v_call: TRBV2
j_call: TRBJ1-5
d_call: NA
clone_size: few
cdr3_aa: CASSENQGSQPQHF
cdr3_nt: TGTGCCAGCAGTGAAAATCAGGGTAGCCAGCCCCAGCATTTT

v_call: TRBV9
j_call: TRBJ2-3
d_call: TRBD2
clone_size: NA
cdr3_aa: CASSAPAGGVNTQYF
cdr3_nt: TGTGCCAGCAGCGCACCGGCGGGGGGGGTAAATACGCAGTATTTT

v_call: TRBV7-8
j_call: TRBJ2-1
d_call: TRBD2
clone_size: NA
cdr3_aa: CASSPGTSGFYEQFF
cdr3_nt: TGTGCCAGCAGCCCCGGGACTAGCGGGTTCTATGAGCAGTTCTTC

v_call: TRBV28
j_call: TRBJ1-2
d_call: TRBD1
clone_size: NA
cdr3_aa: CAGGTDNNYGYTF
cdr3_nt: TGTGCCGGAGGGACAGATAATAACTATGGCTACACCTTC

v_call: TRBV9
j_call: TRBJ2-4
d_call: TRBD1
clone_size: NA
cdr3_aa: CASSAPGTGLNIQYF
cdr3_nt: TGTGCCAGCAGCGCCCCCGGGACAGGTCTAAACATTCAGTACTTC

v_call: TRBV4-2
j_call: TRBJ2-1
d_call: NA
clone_size: NA
cdr3_aa: CASSQEVGGNEQFF
cdr3_nt: TGTGCCAGCAGCCAAGAAGTAGGGGGTAATGAGCAGTTCTTC

v_call: TRBV5-1
j_call: TRBJ2-7
d_call: TRBD1
clone_size: NA
cdr3_aa: CASSPRGTGGSEQYF
cdr3_nt: TGCGCCAGCAGCCCTCGAGGGACAGGGGGCAGCGAGCAGTACTTC

v_call: TRBV18
j_call: TRBJ2-1
d_call: TRBD2
clone_size: NA
cdr3_aa: CASSPVLAGYNEQFF
cdr3_nt: TGTGCCAGCTCACCGGTCCTAGCGGGATACAATGAGCAGTTCTTC

v_call: TRBV7-2
j_call: TRBJ2-5
d_call: NA
clone_size: once
cdr3_aa: CASSRSLWETQYF
cdr3_nt: TGTGCCAGCAGCCGGAGTTTGTGGGAGACCCAGTACTTC

v_call: TRBV7-2
j_call: TRBJ1-1
d_call: NA
clone_size: NA
cdr3_aa: CASSLGGANTEAFF
cdr3_nt: TGTGCCAGCAGCTTAGGGGGGGCGAACACTGAAGCTTTCTTT

v_call: TRBV29-1
j_call: TRBJ2-1
d_call: TRBD2
clone_size: NA
cdr3_aa: CSLSRLAAYNEQFF
cdr3_nt: TGCAGCTTATCTAGACTAGCGGCCTACAATGAGCAGTTCTTC

v_call: TRBV7-9
j_call: TRBJ1-1
d_call: NA
clone_size: NA
cdr3_aa: CASSARGYTEAFF
cdr3_nt: TGTGCCAGCAGCGCCCGGGGATACACTGAAGCTTTCTTT

v_call: TRBV2
j_call: TRBJ1-4
d_call: TRBD1
clone_size: NA
cdr3_aa: CASRMSRTGGEKLFF
cdr3_nt: TGTGCCAGCAGGATGTCCCGGACAGGGGGGGAAAAACTGTTTTTT

v_call: TRBV28
j_call: TRBJ1-1
d_call: TRBD1
clone_size: NA
cdr3_aa: CASRSGIGQGRGLAFF
cdr3_nt: TGTGCCAGCAGATCCGGGATTGGACAGGGCAGAGGTTTAGCTTTCTTT

v_call: TRBV29-1
j_call: TRBJ1-2
d_call: NA
clone_size: NA
cdr3_aa: CSVVTANYGYTF
cdr3_nt: TGCAGCGTGGTAACGGCTAACTATGGCTACACCTTC

v_call: TRBV11-1
j_call: TRBJ1-4
d_call: NA
clone_size: NA
cdr3_aa: CASSFANEKLFF
cdr3_nt: TGTGCCAGCAGCTTCGCTAATGAAAAACTGTTTTTT

v_call: TRBV4-2
j_call: TRBJ2-7
d_call: NA
clone_size: NA
cdr3_aa: CASSQEAERSSYEQYF
cdr3_nt: TGTGCCAGCAGCCAAGAAGCGGAGAGGAGCTCCTACGAGCAGTACTTC

v_call: TRBV15
j_call: TRBJ2-7
d_call: NA
clone_size: NA
cdr3_aa: CATSRDIRVPYEQYF
cdr3_nt: TGTGCCACCAGCAGAGATATTAGGGTGCCCTACGAGCAGTACTTC

v_call: TRBV28
j_call: TRBJ2-5
d_call: NA
clone_size: NA
cdr3_aa: CASSLMLGGRGETQYF
cdr3_nt: TGTGCCAGCAGTTTAATGCTTGGGGGAAGGGGGGAGACCCAGTACTTC

v_call: TRBV5-6
j_call: TRBJ2-6
d_call: TRBD2
clone_size: few
cdr3_aa: CASHRGVGSGANVLTF
cdr3_nt: TGTGCCAGCCACCGGGGGGTTGGCTCTGGGGCCAACGTCCTGACTTTC

v_call: TRBV5-4
j_call: TRBJ1-2
d_call: NA
clone_size: NA
cdr3_aa: CASSLGFNYGYTF
cdr3_nt: TGTGCCAGCAGCCTGGGGTTTAACTATGGCTACACCTTC

v_call: TRBV5-1
j_call: TRBJ2-5
d_call: TRBD1
clone_size: NA
cdr3_aa: CASSLGDREGETQYF
cdr3_nt: TGCGCCAGCAGTCTCGGGGACAGGGAAGGGGAGACCCAGTACTTC

v_call: TRBV10-3
j_call: TRBJ2-5
d_call: TRBD1
clone_size: NA
cdr3_aa: CAISDRGGDQETQYF
cdr3_nt: TGTGCCATCAGCGACAGGGGAGGAGACCAAGAGACCCAGTACTTC